This T cell receptor (beta chain) originates from a study of OX40 agonist ivuxolimab in advanced cancers. Study-wide results and limits: The study found that CD8+ T cells averaged more expanded clones than CD4+.

Per germline, CDR1 MDHEN and CDR2 SYDVKM. V lost 6 bases and J lost 5, with 23 bases in between. The CDR3 length is 18 residues. Clones were read by immunoSEQ multiplex PCR, and TCRdb kept only the in-frame ones, dropping some. The top ten hold roughly 6% of the sample, which has more than 65,000 clones, about 83% seen once. Notes on this clone: Its target is not known.

Exclusion applied to patients with autoimmune disease history or systemic immunosuppression. The rearrangement links TRBV28 to TRBJ1-6; perhaps TRBD1 as D (5 bases). Material: CD4+ or CD8+ T cells sorted from blood, obtained in a trial of the OX40 agonist ivuxolimab. This sequence was found in an adult with an advanced solid tumor such as melanoma, head and neck, liver or kidney cancer. The CDR3 region has the DNA TGTGCCAGCAGCGGGGACTTCTCCCTCCTTAGGGATAATTCACCCCTCCACTTT. This codes for CASSGDFSLLRDNSPLHF.